Sequencing of this T cell receptor (beta chain) was carried out in a study of brain T cells in children with intractable seizures. Whole-study results and caveats: Patients' HCMV serostatus was unknown; virus specificity rests on CDR3 similarity alone. Pre- and post-surgery blood differed in depth, so pre-surgery absences may be undersampling.

Sequencing used immunoSEQ multiplex PCR; TCRdb keeps in-frame clones, though not all of them. The profile shows 110,000 or so clones, approximately 94% of them singletons. Only cases whose brain tissue showed the highest T cell transcript signatures were sequenced. At least one anti-epileptic drug was given before surgery. In regard to this clone: Its antigen is undetermined.

Sequencing was performed on peripheral blood, taken at surgery. The sequence was collected from a boy under two years old with hemimegalencephaly and intractable seizures.

The CDR3 here is CASSISGFLGDTQYF. The CDR3 DNA reads TGTGCCAGCAGCATTAGCGGGTTCTTGGGAGATACGCAGTATTTT. This chain links TRBV7-9 with TRBJ2-3; 7 bases fit TRBD2. Germline V gene sequence: CDR1 SEHNR, CDR2 FQNEAQ (reference sequence). The CDR3 contains 15 residues. V was clipped by 5 bases and J by 5 bases; unmatched bases: 10.